A selection of T cell receptor beta chains follows, all from one sample in a study of CD8+ T cells in alopecia areata. Clones were sequenced by immunoSEQ multiplex PCR, and TCRdb holds only the in-frame ones, with some missing. The sample includes 150,000 or so clones, roughly nine tenths of them seen just once. The sample consisted of CD8+ T cells sorted from blood, taken at week 4, from a patient treated with tofacitinib. The source of these receptors is a human donor with alopecia areata. CDR3s include the opening cysteine and the closing phenylalanine or tryptophan.

v_gene: TRBV27; j_gene: TRBJ1-5; CDR3aa: CASSPGSGGAPQHF
v_gene: TRBV7-2; j_gene: TRBJ1-2; CDR3aa: CAGYDRDYGYTF
v_gene: TRBV27; j_gene: TRBJ1-2; CDR3aa: CASRDGGNYGYTF
v_gene: TRBV5-6; j_gene: TRBJ1-2; CDR3aa: CASSPSYGRYGYTF
v_gene: TRBV6-6; j_gene: TRBJ2-7; CDR3aa: CASSYSTYYEQYF
v_gene: TRBV19; j_gene: TRBJ1-2; CDR3aa: CASSTPEDTLRSGYTF
v_gene: TRBV27; j_gene: TRBJ1-1; CDR3aa: CVVVGGNTEAFF
v_gene: TRBV5-1; j_gene: TRBJ2-7; CDR3aa: CASSAAGTGGPYEQYF
v_gene: TRBV18; j_gene: TRBJ1-4; CDR3aa: CASSPVPREELFF
v_gene: TRBV29-1; j_gene: TRBJ2-2; CDR3aa: CSVSPTGQGANTGELFF
v_gene: TRBV29-1; j_gene: TRBJ2-7; CDR3aa: CSVGGGSYEQYF
v_gene: TRBV30; j_gene: TRBJ2-3; CDR3aa: CAGKTSTDTQYF
v_gene: TRBV27; j_gene: TRBJ2-5; CDR3aa: CASRGEARTQETQYF
v_gene: TRBV7-2; j_gene: TRBJ1-2; CDR3aa: CASSLGTGELGYTF
v_gene: TRBV7-9; j_gene: TRBJ2-1; CDR3aa: CASSFRGGNYNEQFF